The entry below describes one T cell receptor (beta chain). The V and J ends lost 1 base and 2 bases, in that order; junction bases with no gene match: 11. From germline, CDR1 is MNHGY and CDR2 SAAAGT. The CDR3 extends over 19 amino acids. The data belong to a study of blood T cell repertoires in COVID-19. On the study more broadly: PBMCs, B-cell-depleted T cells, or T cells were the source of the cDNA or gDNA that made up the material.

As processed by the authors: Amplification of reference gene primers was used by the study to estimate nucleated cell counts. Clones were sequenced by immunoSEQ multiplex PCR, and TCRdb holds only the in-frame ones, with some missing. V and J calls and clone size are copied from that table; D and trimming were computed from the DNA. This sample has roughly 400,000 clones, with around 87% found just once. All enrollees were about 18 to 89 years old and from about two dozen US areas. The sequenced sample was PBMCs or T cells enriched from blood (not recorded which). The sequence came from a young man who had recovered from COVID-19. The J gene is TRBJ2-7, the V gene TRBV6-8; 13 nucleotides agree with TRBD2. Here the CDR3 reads CASSYYGGMGLAGPYEQYF. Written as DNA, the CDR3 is TGTGCCAGCAGTTACTATGGGGGTATGGGACTAGCGGGACCCTACGAGCAGTACTTC.